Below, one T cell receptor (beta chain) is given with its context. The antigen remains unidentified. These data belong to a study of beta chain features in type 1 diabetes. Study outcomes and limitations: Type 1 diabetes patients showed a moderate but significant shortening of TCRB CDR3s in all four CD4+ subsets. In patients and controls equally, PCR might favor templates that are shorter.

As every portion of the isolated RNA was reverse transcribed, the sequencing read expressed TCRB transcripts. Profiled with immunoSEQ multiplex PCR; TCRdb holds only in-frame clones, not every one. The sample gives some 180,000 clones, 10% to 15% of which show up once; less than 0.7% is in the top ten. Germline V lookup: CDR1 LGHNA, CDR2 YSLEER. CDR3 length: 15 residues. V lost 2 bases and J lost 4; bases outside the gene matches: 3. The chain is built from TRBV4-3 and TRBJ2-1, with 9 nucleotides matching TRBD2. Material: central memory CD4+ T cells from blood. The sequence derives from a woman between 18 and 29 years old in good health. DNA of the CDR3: TGCGCCAGCAGCCAAAGGACTAGCGAGTACAATGAGCAGTTCTTC. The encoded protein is CASSQRTSEYNEQFF.